This T cell receptor (beta chain) was retrieved from a study of T cell responses to AZD1222 COVID-19 vaccine. This CDR3 contains 17 residues. V gave up 5 bases and J gave up 13 bases, with 27 bases separating them. Germline CDR1 reads SGHVS; CDR2 reads FQNEAQ. Second-dose intervals near 4 or 12 weeks were combined. Whole-study findings and limits: Nearly half of spike-specific TCRs reportedly target variant regions that are unmutated in the B.1.351 and B.1.1.7 variants. Spike-specific TCR breadth and depth went up after people got two AZD1222 doses.

Sequencing was performed with immunoSEQ multiplex PCR; in TCRdb, only in-frame clones are kept and a portion is missing. The sample lists about 170,000 clones; 70% to 90% were seen once. This clone was seen a handful of times. As yet, its antigen is unknown. This TCR derives from an adult who received the AZD1222 COVID-19 vaccine. The genes are TRBV7-8 and TRBJ1-6; tentative D call: TRBD1 (5 bases). This specimen consisted of peripheral blood, obtained 28 days after the second AZD1222 dose. The CDR3 sequence: CASSPPIRVQGDAPLHF. DNA for the CDR3: TGTGCCAGCAGCCCCCCAATTAGGGTGCAGGGCGATGCGCCCCTCCACTTT.